The T cell receptor (beta chain) under discussion was sequenced for a study of CD8 T cells in ankylosing spondylitis. Findings and limits, study-wide: The study looked at matched synovial fluid samples from ankylosing spondylitis patients. Disease-linked clones were reported to be significantly enriched there. Several highly homologous variants formed a TCR beta motif that appeared characteristic of ankylosing spondylitis blood.

Quantitative 5'-RACE with molecular barcodes generated TCR beta libraries. TCRdb fed the 5' RACE reads into MiXCR, producing one record per CDR3 protein. Among roughly 440,000 distinct CDR3 sequences, over 15% were seen once, and the ten largest hold 0.95% to 1.1%. V was pared by 1 base and J by 1 base, with 6 bases of the junction left unmatched. The germline V gene encodes CDR1 SGHDN and CDR2 FVKESK. The CDR3 runs 17 residues. This clonotype occurred a few times. Its target is not known. The TCR originated in a male donor with ankylosing spondylitis. The rearrangement uses TRBV14 and TRBJ2-2; TRBD2 agrees at 7 bases. The sample comprised blood, either unsorted or a sorted T cell fraction (not recorded which). Written as DNA, the CDR3 is TGTGCCAGCAGCCAAGCCCGGGACTACAAGAACACCGGGGAGCTGTTTTTT. Residues: CASSQARDYKNTGELFF. Supplemented by reference TRBV14 and TRBJ2-2, the full variable domain reads EAGVTQFPSHSVIEKGQTVTLRCDPISGHDNLYWYRRVMGKEIKFLLHFVKESKQDESGMPNNRFLAERTGGTYSTLKVQPAELEDSGVYFCASSQARDYKNTGELFFGEGSRLTVL.